This TCR beta chain was observed in a study of brain T cells in children with intractable seizures. Findings and limits, study-wide: Pre- and post-surgery blood differed in depth, so pre-surgery absences may be undersampling. Patients' HCMV serostatus was unknown; virus specificity rests on CDR3 similarity alone.

CDR1 and CDR2 from the germline V gene are MNHEY and SVGAGI. Deletions cut 4 bases from V and 4 bases from J, with 16 bases between. The CDR3 sequence is 16 residues long. The protocol was immunoSEQ multiplex PCR, while the TCRdb copy is restricted to in-frame clones and leaves out a portion. The repertoire holds hundreds of thousands of clones, with 93% as singletons. Of note for this clone: Its antigen is not identified.

The time point is: blood from clinic visit 5 months post-surgery; TSC patient then seizure free. This TCR derives from a boy in the first two years of life with tuberous sclerosis and intractable seizures. This rearrangement joins TRBV6-5 to TRBJ2-2; a weak D match, TRBD2 (5 bases). Sequencing used peripheral blood, obtained less than 6 months after surgery. CDR3 nucleotides: TGTGCCAGCAGTTTCACGACGGAGGACTTCACCGGGGAGCTGTTTTTT. Residues: CASSFTTEDFTGELFF.